Detailed here is one T cell receptor beta chain. Its antigen is as yet unknown. This CDR3 region has 16 residues. V was shortened by 5 bases and J by 0 bases, with 17 bases between the two germline ends. Germline V gives CDR1 MNHNY, CDR2 SVGAGI (reference sequence). Flow cytometry served to check the purity of CD4+ and CD8+ cells, which were isolated by positive magnetic bead selection. These data belong to a study of somatic mutations in cytotoxic T cells in rheumatoid arthritis. Overall study context: T-cell populations stained with V beta antibodies were in some cases flow-sorted at nearly 100% purity, including V beta1+ cells that were sequenced for TCRB. Whole-study findings and limits: Over 20% of CD8+ cells belonged to the largest CD8+ clone in about an eighth of the roughly 60 patients.

As processed by the authors: Matching between patient CD8+ clones larger than 1% and published virus-specific TCRB sequences was rare. Method: immunoSEQ multiplex PCR; TCRdb's copy keeps in-frame clones and lacks some. V and J calls and clone size are as listed in that table; D and trimming were resolved from the DNA. Seen here are 20,000 to 25,000 clones, 80% to 90% observed once, and the top ten hold around 3.8%. The clonotype was recovered from an adult with rheumatoid arthritis. The chain combines TRBV6-6 with TRBJ2-7; possible D gene TRBD2, 6 bases. The specimen sequenced was CD8+ T cells sorted from blood. The CDR3 region is CASSTLGGAFSYEQYF. In DNA, the CDR3 is TGTGCCAGCAGTACCCTGGGCGGGGCTTTCTCCTACGAGCAGTACTTC.